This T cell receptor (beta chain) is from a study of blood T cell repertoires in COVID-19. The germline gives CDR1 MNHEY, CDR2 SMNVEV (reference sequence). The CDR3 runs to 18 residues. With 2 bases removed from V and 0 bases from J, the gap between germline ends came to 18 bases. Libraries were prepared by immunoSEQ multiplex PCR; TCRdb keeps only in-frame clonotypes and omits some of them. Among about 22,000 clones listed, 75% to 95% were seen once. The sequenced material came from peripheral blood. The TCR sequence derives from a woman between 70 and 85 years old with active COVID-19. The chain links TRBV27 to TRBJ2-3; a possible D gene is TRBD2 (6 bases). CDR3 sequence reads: CASSLTPERAASTDTQYF. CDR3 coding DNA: TGTGCCAGCAGTTTAACCCCAGAGCGGGCCGCTAGCACAGATACGCAGTATTTT.